The 22 T cell receptor beta chains reported below all come from one sample, sequenced in a study of blood T cell repertoires in COVID-19. Measured with immunoSEQ multiplex PCR; TCRdb has only the in-frame clones, and not every one. The sample includes 120,000 to 150,000 clones, about 89% of them seen just once. The sequenced sample was peripheral blood. These receptors originate from an elderly man with acute or convalescent COVID-19.

The genes are TRBV7-2 and TRBJ1-6, with TRBD1 matching 7 bases. The junction had 4 bases not matched to a gene; V was cut back by 0 bases and J by 8 bases. Germline V lookup: CDR1 SGHTA, CDR2 FQGNSA. This CDR3 has 15 amino acids. The CDR3 loop reads CASSLAGGLDSPLHF. The CDR3, as DNA: TGTGCCAGCAGCTTAGCAGGGGGCCTGGATTCACCCCTCCACTTT.

CDR3: CASSPLAGGRYEQYF. The CDR3 DNA reads as TGTGCCAGCAGCCCACTAGCGGGGGGTCGCTACGAGCAGTACTTC. The chain combines TRBV7-2 with TRBJ2-7, with TRBD2 identical over 12 bases. The V and J ends lost 5 bases and 3 bases, in that order; junction bases with no gene match: 5. This CDR3 is built from 15 residues. Germline V gene lookup returns CDR1 SGHTA and CDR2 FQGNSA.

V is TRBV11-2 and J is TRBJ2-7, with a tentative D call TRBD2 (5 bases). The V and J ends lost 3 bases and 3 bases respectively, with 12 bases between them. The CDR3 runs to 14 residues. The germline gives CDR1 SGHAT, CDR2 FQNNGV. CDR3 coding DNA: TGTGCCAGCAGCTTCTCGGGGTTCGACTACGAGCAGTACTTC. Translation gives CASSFSGFDYEQYF.

The CDR3 DNA is TGTGCCAGTAGCGCCCCGGGGAGTACCTACGAGCAGTACTTC. Translation: CASSAPGSTYEQYF. The chain carries TRBV19 and TRBJ2-7, with a possible D match to TRBD2 (5 bases). Germline V gene data show CDR1 as LNHDA and CDR2 as SQIVND (reference sequence). The length of the CDR3 is 14 residues. Trimming left V 6 bases short and J 2 bases short, with 14 bases between.

V usage is TRBV5-6 and J usage is TRBJ1-1, with TRBD1 identical over 9 bases. The V gene's germline CDR1 is SGHDT and CDR2 YYEEEE. The CDR3 has 17 residues. V lost 4 bases, J lost 4 bases, and 14 bases stayed unmatched. The CDR3 here is CASSRGTGMIVVTEAFF. CDR3 sequence (DNA): TGTGCCAGCAGCCGCGGGACAGGGATGATAGTTGTCACTGAAGCTTTCTTT. Complete variable domain (other parts from reference TRBV5-6 and TRBJ1-1): DAGVTQSPTHLIKTRGQQVTLRCSPKSGHDTVSWYQQALGQGPQFIFQYYEEEERQRGNFPDRFSGHQFPNYSSELNVNALLLGDSALYLCASSRGTGMIVVTEAFFGQGTRLTVV.

The chain joins TRBV12-3 or TRBV12-4 to TRBJ1-1, with no clear D. This CDR3 contains 10 residues. Deletions cut 10 bases from V and 8 bases from J, with 11 bases between. The CDR3 protein is CATSAGEAFF. The CDR3 nucleotides read TGTGCCACCAGCGCCGGGGAAGCTTTCTTT.

This chain joins TRBV2 and TRBJ1-3; TRBD1 aligns across 7 bases. Germline CDR1 SNHLY, CDR2 FYNNEI. The V gene end was trimmed by 4 bases and the J gene end by 1 base; junction bases not matched to a gene: 4. The CDR3 runs 15 residues. The CDR3 coding sequence is TGTGCCAGCAGTGGACAGGGATTTTCTGGAAACACCATATATTTT. Its protein product is CASSGQGFSGNTIYF.

This clone was picked up a small number of times. In the same sample, other DNA sequences code for this CDR3. The V and J genes are TRBV5-6 and TRBJ2-1; the match to TRBD2 covers 8 bases. Germline values: CDR1 SGHDT, CDR2 YYEEEE. V was clipped by 3 bases and J by 9 bases; unmatched bases: 2. The CDR3 runs 12 residues. The CDR3 coding sequence is TGTGCCAGCAGCTGGGGGACTAGTGAGCAGTTCTTC. This codes for CASSWGTSEQFF. Full variable domain (rest looked up from reference TRBV5-6 and TRBJ2-1): DAGVTQSPTHLIKTRGQQVTLRCSPKSGHDTVSWYQQALGQGPQFIFQYYEEEERQRGNFPDRFSGHQFPNYSSELNVNALLLGDSALYLCASSWGTSEQFFGPGTRLTVL.

The rearrangement joins TRBV19 to TRBJ1-2, with TRBD1 identical over 9 bases. CDR3 size: 14 residues. With V trimmed by 2 bases and J by 8 bases, 6 bases remained unmatched. Germline V lookup: CDR1 LNHDA, CDR2 SQIVND (reference sequence). CDR3 coding DNA: TGTGCCAGTAGTATACAGGGACAGGGAAGCGGCTACACCTTC. This gives the protein CASSIQGQGSGYTF.

V gene TRBV9 combines with J gene TRBJ1-6; 8 bases line up with TRBD1. Germline CDR1 SGDLS, CDR2 YYNGEE. CDR3 length: 13 residues. The V segment lost 3 bases and the J segment 11 bases; nucleotides outside the gene matches: 4. The CDR3 nucleotides are TGTGCCAGCAGCGACACAGGGGGGGCACCCCTCCACTTT. Its protein is CASSDTGGAPLHF.

This chain links TRBV7-8 with TRBJ2-2; tentatively, D is TRBD1 (6 bases). Trimming removed 7 bases at V and 4 bases at J, with 19 bases between. Germline assignment: CDR1 SGHVS and CDR2 FQNEAQ. CDR3 length: 16 amino acids. The CDR3 reads CASKEGTQFITGELFF. For the CDR3, the DNA is TGTGCCAGCAAAGAGGGGACACAGTTCATCACCGGGGAGCTGTTTTTT.

The chain couples TRBV10-3 to TRBJ2-1; D gene unclear. Germline V lookup: CDR1 ENHRY, CDR2 SYGVKD. Trimming stripped 0 bases from V and 3 bases from J, with 9 bases between. The CDR3 is made up of 15 amino acids. The CDR3 here is CAISESRGLYNEQFF. DNA of the CDR3: TGTGCCATCAGTGAGTCTCGCGGCCTCTACAATGAGCAGTTCTTC.

J is TRBJ2-1 and V is TRBV5-1, with 7 bases lining up with TRBD1. This CDR3 has 14 residues. V shed 0 bases and J 8 bases; nucleotides not matched to a gene: 5. CDR1 and CDR2 (germline): SGHRS, YFSETQ. The CDR3 nucleotides are TGCGCCAGCAGCTTGGTTGAAGGGGGCGATGAGCAGTTCTTC. Protein product: CASSLVEGGDEQFF.

This clone appeared once. The V gene is TRBV18, the J gene TRBJ1-5; a possible D gene is TRBD1 (6 bases). CDR3 length equals 16 residues. Deletions cut 4 bases from V and 1 base from J, with 14 bases between. Germline V gene data show CDR1 as KGHSH and CDR2 as LQKENI. CDR3 in amino acids: CASSLNPGTSNQPQHF. The CDR3 bases are TGTGCCAGCTCACTTAACCCCGGGACAAGCAATCAGCCCCAGCATTTT.

The CDR3 region is CASSTVFRTIYGNTIYF. CDR3 nucleotides: TGTGCCAGTAGTACAGTCTTCCGGACAATTTACGGCAACACCATATATTTT. The V and J genes are TRBV19 and TRBJ1-3; D perhaps matches TRBD1 (5 bases). Between the trimmed V and J ends, which lost 4 bases and 7 bases, there was a span of 23 bases. This CDR3 spans 17 amino acids. Looked up from germline, CDR1 is LNHDA and CDR2 is SQIVND (reference sequence).

The genes are TRBV2 and TRBJ2-5, with no clear D. V lost 8 bases, J lost 0 bases, and 10 bases lay in between. The length of the CDR3 is 13 residues. CDR1 and CDR2 (germline): SNHLY, FYNNEI. The CDR3 DNA is TGTGCCAGCCACCGGAGTAACCAAGAGACCCAGTACTTC. Translation: CASHRSNQETQYF.

V and J are TRBV9 and TRBJ1-4; D gene unclear. Trimming stripped 0 bases from V and 0 bases from J, with 21 bases between. Germline V CDR1 and CDR2: SGDLS, YYNGEE. The CDR3 runs 20 residues. This chain's CDR3 is CASSVGIGGRSTATNEKLFF. DNA of the CDR3: TGTGCCAGCAGCGTAGGGATTGGAGGCAGATCTACCGCAACTAATGAAAAACTGTTTTTT. Full variable domain (rest looked up from reference TRBV9 and TRBJ1-4): DSGVTQTPKHLITATGQRVTLRCSPRSGDLSVYWYQQSLDQGLQFLIQYYNGEERAKGNILERFSAQQFPDLHSELNLSSLELGDSALYFCASSVGIGGRSTATNEKLFFGSGTQLSVL.

For this clone: Distinct nucleotide sequences in the sample also encode this CDR3. This chain uses TRBV28 with TRBJ1-6; 9 bases map to TRBD1. V lost 4 bases to trimming and J lost 1 base; unmatched junction nucleotides: 2. The CDR3 length is 16 residues. Germline V CDR1 and CDR2: MDHEN, SYDVKM. The CDR3 region is CASSSGQGSYNSPLHF. The CDR3 DNA reads TGTGCCAGCAGTTCGGGACAGGGTTCCTATAATTCACCCCTCCACTTT.

The chain links TRBV5-4 to TRBJ1-6, with TRBD1 identical over 7 bases. V gave up 9 bases and J gave up 7 bases; unmatched junction bases: 10. Germline CDR1 and CDR2: SGHNT and YYREEE (reference sequence). The CDR3 contains 14 residues. In DNA, the CDR3 is TGTGCCACGAGTTTACAGGGGAGCAATTCACCCCTCCACTTT. Its translation is CATSLQGSNSPLHF.

The chain is built from TRBV4-1 and TRBJ1-1; the D gene is possibly TRBD1 (5 bases). Trimming shortened V by 4 bases and J by 6 bases, and 12 bases separated the two germline ends. The CDR3 extends over 13 amino acids. CDR1 MGHRA and CDR2 YSYEKL come from the germline V gene. CDR3 in amino acids: CASSLLGGAEAFF. CDR3 sequence (DNA): TGCGCCAGCAGCCTCCTTGGGGGGGCTGAAGCTTTCTTT.

The chain carries TRBV28 and TRBJ1-6, with TRBD1 identical over 8 bases. This CDR3 has 19 amino acids. CDR1 is MDHEN, CDR2 SYDVKM, per germline. The V segment lost 1 base and the J segment 7 bases; nucleotides outside the gene matches: 15. This chain's CDR3 is CASSLSSIGKRQGNSPLHF. In DNA form, the CDR3 reads TGTGCCAGCAGTTTATCTTCCATAGGAAAAAGACAGGGGAATTCACCCCTCCACTTT.

This rearrangement joins TRBV28 to TRBJ1-1, with a possible D match to TRBD1 (6 bases). Looked up from germline, CDR1 is MDHEN and CDR2 is SYDVKM. The V gene lost 6 bases and the J gene lost 10 bases, with 18 bases spanning the gap. CDR3 size: 13 residues. The CDR3, as DNA: TGTGCCAGCAGATCCTACAGGGCAGCCTCAGCTTTCTTT. The encoded protein is CASRSYRAASAFF.